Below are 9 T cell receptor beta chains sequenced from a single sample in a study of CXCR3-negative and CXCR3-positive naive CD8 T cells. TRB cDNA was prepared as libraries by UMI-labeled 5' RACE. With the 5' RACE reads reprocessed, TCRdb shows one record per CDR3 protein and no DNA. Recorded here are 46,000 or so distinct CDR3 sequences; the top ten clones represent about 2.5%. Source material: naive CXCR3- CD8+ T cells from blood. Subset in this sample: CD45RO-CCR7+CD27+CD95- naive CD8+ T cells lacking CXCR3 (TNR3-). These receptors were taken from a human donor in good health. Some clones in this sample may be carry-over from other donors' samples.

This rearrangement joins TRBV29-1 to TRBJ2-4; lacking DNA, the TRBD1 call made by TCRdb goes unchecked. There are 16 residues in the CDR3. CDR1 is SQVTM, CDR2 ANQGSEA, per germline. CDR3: CSVENHPGPKAYIQYF.

The CDR3 reads CASSEPGAANTGELFF. The V gene is TRBV2, the J gene TRBJ2-2; there is no DNA to check the TCRdb D call of TRBD1. Germline V gives CDR1 SNHLY, CDR2 FYNNEI. The CDR3 is 16 residues long.

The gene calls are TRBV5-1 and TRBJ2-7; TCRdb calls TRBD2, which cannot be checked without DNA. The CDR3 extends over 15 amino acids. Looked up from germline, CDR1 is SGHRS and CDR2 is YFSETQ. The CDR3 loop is CASSLGEGTSYEQYF.

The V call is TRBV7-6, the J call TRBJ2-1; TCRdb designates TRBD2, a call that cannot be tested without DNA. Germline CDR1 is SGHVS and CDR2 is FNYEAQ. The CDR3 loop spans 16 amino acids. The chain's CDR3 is CASSLNSGGTYNEQFF.

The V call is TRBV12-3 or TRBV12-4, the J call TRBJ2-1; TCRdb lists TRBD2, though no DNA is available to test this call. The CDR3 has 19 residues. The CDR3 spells CASTTGLAGGRTSYNEQFF.

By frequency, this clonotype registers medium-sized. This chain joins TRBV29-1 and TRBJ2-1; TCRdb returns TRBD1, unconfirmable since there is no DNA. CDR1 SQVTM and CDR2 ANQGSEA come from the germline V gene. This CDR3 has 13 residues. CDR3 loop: CSVPGLGEDEQFF.

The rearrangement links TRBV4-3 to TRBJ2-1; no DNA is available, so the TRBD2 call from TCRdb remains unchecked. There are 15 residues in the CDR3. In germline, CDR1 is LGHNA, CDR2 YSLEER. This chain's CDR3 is CASSQITSGGNEQFF.

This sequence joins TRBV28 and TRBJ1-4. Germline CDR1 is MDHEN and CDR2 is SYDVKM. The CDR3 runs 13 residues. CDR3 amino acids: CASSPHRPEKLFF. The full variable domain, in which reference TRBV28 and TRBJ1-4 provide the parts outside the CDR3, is DVKVTQSSRYLVKRTGEKVFLECVQDMDHENMFWYRQDPGLGLRLIYFSYDVKMKEKGDIPEGYSVSREKKERFSLILESASTNQTSMYLCASSPHRPEKLFFGSGTQLSVL.

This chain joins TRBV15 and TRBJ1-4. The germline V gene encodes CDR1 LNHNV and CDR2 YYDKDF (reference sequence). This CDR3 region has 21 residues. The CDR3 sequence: CATSREPYDLLIPWTNEKLFF.